The 13 T cell receptor beta chains below all came from one sample that was sequenced in a study of cytotoxic CD8 clonotypes in ibrutinib-treated CLL. The data were produced by immunoSEQ multiplex PCR, yet TCRdb's version contains in-frame clones alone and is incomplete. There are roughly 23,000 clones in the sample; approximately 74% occur only once, and about 26% lies in the top ten. The sequences come from PBMCs, collected before ibrutinib treatment. All receptors come from a human donor with chronic lymphocytic leukemia.

The CDR3 coding sequence is TGTGCCAGCAGCTTAGCTCGGGGAGGGAAACTGTTTTTT. Translated: CASSLARGGKLFF. This chain uses TRBV7-9 with TRBJ1-4; D ambiguous. CDR1 is SEHNR, CDR2 FQNEAQ, per germline (reference sequence). V lost 0 bases to trimming and J lost 11 bases, with 10 bases between them. This CDR3 has 13 amino acids.

The V gene is TRBV5-1, the J gene TRBJ1-1; D call uncertain. V lost 1 base, J lost 1 base, and 5 bases lay in between. The germline V gene encodes CDR1 SGHRS and CDR2 YFSETQ. There are 13 residues in the CDR3. The CDR3, as DNA: TGCGCCAGCAGCTTGCGGGCGAACACTGAAGCTTTCTTT. Translating gives CASSLRANTEAFF.

The J gene is TRBJ1-4, the V gene TRBV19; no reliable D call. Trimming took 4 bases from V and 3 from J, leaving 18 bases between them. The CDR3 totals 17 residues. The germline CDR1 and CDR2 sequences are LNHDA and SQIVND (reference sequence). CDR3 coding DNA: TGTGCCAGTAGTACCAGAAAGGACGGTGGGGCTAATGAAAAACTGTTTTTT. Translation gives CASSTRKDGGANEKLFF.

This clone was counted only a few times. The chain links TRBV15 to TRBJ2-2, with a possible D match to TRBD1 (6 bases). CDR3 size: 17 residues. Trimming shortened V by 9 bases and J by 3 bases, and 23 bases separated the two germline ends. Germline CDR1 reads LNHNV; CDR2 reads YYDKDF (reference sequence). The DNA for the CDR3 is TGTGCCACACGTTCAACAATACAGGGATCGGACACCGGGGAGCTGTTTTTT. This gives the protein CATRSTIQGSDTGELFF.

V gene TRBV29-1 combines with J gene TRBJ2-5; weak D call: TRBD1 (6 bases). Trimming took off 5 bases at V and 0 bases at J, with 10 bases between the two ends. Germline values: CDR1 SQVTM, CDR2 ANQGSEA. The CDR3 extends over 13 amino acids. The CDR3 loop reads CSVSDRYQETQYF. The CDR3 nucleotides are TGCAGCGTTTCCGACAGGTACCAAGAGACCCAGTACTTC.

The chain carries TRBV28 and TRBJ1-3; 12 bases line up with TRBD1. V shed 3 bases and J 0 bases; nucleotides not matched to a gene: 12. This CDR3 region has 20 residues. CDR1 is MDHEN and CDR2 is SYDVKM in the germline V gene. The CDR3 coding sequence is TGTGCCAGCAGTTTCATCCCCGGGACAGGGGGCTTCTACTCTGGAAACACCATATATTTT. This encodes CASSFIPGTGGFYSGNTIYF.

The table lists this clone with a count of one. The J gene is TRBJ2-7, the V gene TRBV28; 14 bases are a match to TRBD2. The CDR3 has 18 amino acids. With V trimmed by 1 base and J by 6 bases, 11 bases remained unmatched. Germline assignment: CDR1 MDHEN and CDR2 SYDVKM. CDR3 region: CASSLLSPGLAGATEQYF. The CDR3 bases are TGTGCCAGCAGTTTATTGTCCCCGGGACTAGCGGGAGCCACCGAGCAGTACTTC.

The rearrangement uses TRBV4-2 and TRBJ1-4; D is undetermined. V lost 0 bases to trimming and J lost 7 bases, with 9 bases between them. Germline V CDR1 and CDR2: LGHNA, YNFKEQ. This CDR3 has 14 residues. This CDR3 reads CASSQDFGREKLFF. The CDR3 DNA follows: TGTGCCAGCAGCCAAGATTTCGGACGTGAAAAACTGTTTTTT.

The chain couples TRBV7-7 to TRBJ2-5; 8 bases agree with TRBD2. This CDR3 comprises 15 residues. Germline CDR1 SSHAT, CDR2 FNYEAQ (reference sequence). V lost 2 bases to trimming and J lost 4 bases; unmatched junction nucleotides: 6. The CDR3 protein is CASSLRRGEAETQYF. CDR3 bases: TGTGCCAGCAGCTTACGGCGGGGGGAGGCAGAGACCCAGTACTTC.

V usage is TRBV6-5 and J usage is TRBJ2-5, with D possibly TRBD2 on 5 matching bases. V was shortened by 2 bases and J by 9 bases, with 13 bases between the two germline ends. The CDR3 runs to 13 residues. Germline V CDR1 and CDR2: MNHEY, SVGAGI. This chain's CDR3 is CASSYLTERAQYF. The CDR3, as DNA: TGTGCCAGCAGTTACCTTACAGAGAGGGCCCAGTACTTC.

The chain has TRBV19 and TRBJ2-5; 11 positions agree with TRBD1. This CDR3 is built from 14 residues. Germline V gives CDR1 LNHDA, CDR2 SQIVND (reference sequence). V trimming: 5 bases; J trimming: 6 bases; junction bases outside the gene matches: 5. This CDR3 reads CASSRGQGAQTQYF. The CDR3 nucleotides are TGTGCCAGTAGTCGAGGACAGGGGGCACAGACCCAGTACTTC. Drawing the rest from reference TRBV19 and TRBJ2-5, the complete variable domain is DGGITQSPKYLFRKEGQNVTLSCEQNLNHDAMYWYRQDPGQGLRLIYYSQIVNDFQKGDIAEGYSVSREKKESFPLTVTSAQKNPTAFYLCASSRGQGAQTQYFGPGTRLLVL.

This clone turned up a few times. The CDR3: CASSPGTKYEAFF. For the CDR3, the DNA is TGTGCCAGCAGCCCCGGGACAAAGTATGAAGCTTTCTTT. The chain employs TRBV6-5 and TRBJ1-1; D possibly corresponds to TRBD1 (6 bases). The germline CDR1 and CDR2 sequences are MNHEY and SVGAGI. With 6 bases removed from V and 7 bases from J, the gap between germline ends came to 15 bases. This CDR3 is 13 amino acids long.

This chain joins TRBV28 and TRBJ2-5; 7 bases map to TRBD1. Germline CDR1 and CDR2: MDHEN and SYDVKM. Losses at the gene ends were 11 bases for V and 3 bases for J; bases not matched to a gene: 15. The CDR3 covers 15 residues. CDR3 in amino acids: CAASSGDSYKETQYF. In DNA form, the CDR3 reads TGTGCCGCCTCCTCAGGGGACAGCTACAAAGAGACCCAGTACTTC.